Listed below are T cell receptor beta chains from one sample, sequenced in a study of cytomegalovirus exposure and HLA in healthy donors. Data came from immunoSEQ multiplex PCR; TCRdb stores just in-frame clones and leaves some out. This table has around 110,000 clones, over 70% appearing once. Sequences were obtained from PBMCs. The receptors come from a woman in her late teens or twenties in good health and CMV-seronegative. The CDR3 runs from the conserved cysteine through the conserved F or W. A D gene is named only where the DNA matches it firmly. Some rows mark clone size as missing; the rest say once, few, many or name a class of expanded clone.

NA,NA,TRBV5-1,TRBJ1-5,13,TGCGCCAGCAGCTTGGCCGGGAATCAGCCCCAGCATTTT,CASSLAGNQPQHF
NA,NA,TRBV4-2,TRBJ2-7,15,TGTGCCAGCAGCCAAGACCAGGGTGAAGTTTACGAGCAGTACTTC,CASSQDQGEVYEQYF
few,TRBD1,TRBV2,TRBJ1-4,15,TGTGCCAGCAGATTGACAGGGGTGGTTTATGAAAAACTGTTTTTT,CASRLTGVVYEKLFF
once,NA,TRBV25-1,TRBJ1-3,13,TGTGCCAGCAGTGAACCTGCCCGAGGCACCATATATTTT,CASSEPARGTIYF
NA,NA,TRBV7-9,TRBJ2-7,17,TGTGCCAGCAGCTTATTTAGTCGGAGGGTTGGGTCCTACGAGCAGTACTTC,CASSLFSRRVGSYEQYF
few,TRBD2,TRBV6-6,TRBJ2-3,16,TGTGCCAGCAGTCCCCTCGAAAGCGGGGTCGCAGATACGCAGTATTTT,CASSPLESGVADTQYF
NA,NA,TRBV5-4,TRBJ1-1,13,TGTGCCAGCAGCTTGGCGGTGAACACTGAAGCTTTCTTT,CASSLAVNTEAFF
NA,TRBD1,TRBV6-1,TRBJ2-7,14,TGTGCCAGCACCTGGACAGGGAATTCCTACGAGCAGTACTTC,CASTWTGNSYEQYF
NA,TRBD1,TRBV30,TRBJ1-5,13,TGTGCCTGGGGCCCGACAGGGGCTCAGCCCCAGCATTTT,CAWGPTGAQPQHF
NA,TRBD1,TRBV6-1,TRBJ2-5,13,TGTGCCCTTAAACAGACAGGGCGAGAGACCCAGTACTTC,CALKQTGRETQYF
few,TRBD1,TRBV5-1,TRBJ2-6,17,TGCGCCAGCAGCTTGTACGGGACAGGGTCTGGGGCCAACGTCCTGACTTTC,CASSLYGTGSGANVLTF
few,TRBD1,TRBV5-6,TRBJ1-1,13,TGTGCCAGCAGCTTTGGGACAGCCACTGAAGCTTTCTTT,CASSFGTATEAFF
few,NA,TRBV6-5,TRBJ1-1,12,TGTGCCGCCTGGCGGGGGAACACTGAAGCTTTCTTT,CAAWRGNTEAFF
NA,NA,TRBV27,TRBJ1-2,14,TGTGCCAGCAGTTTTGGGACTCAGAGATATGGCTACACCTTC,CASSFGTQRYGYTF
once,NA,TRBV7-9,TRBJ2-7,12,TGTGCCAGCAGCTTTCACAGCTACGAGCAGTACTTC,CASSFHSYEQYF
few,TRBD1,TRBV19,TRBJ1-1,12,TGTGCCACTAACAGGGGTGGGACTGAAGCTTTCTTT,CATNRGGTEAFF
NA,NA,TRBV5-1,TRBJ1-2,14,TGCGCCAGCAGCTTGGATACCGTCAGGGGTGGCTACACCTTC,CASSLDTVRGGYTF
NA,NA,TRBV9,TRBJ2-1,15,TGTGCCAGCAGCCCCCAGTTGGCCCCCTTGAATGAGCAGTTCTTC,CASSPQLAPLNEQFF